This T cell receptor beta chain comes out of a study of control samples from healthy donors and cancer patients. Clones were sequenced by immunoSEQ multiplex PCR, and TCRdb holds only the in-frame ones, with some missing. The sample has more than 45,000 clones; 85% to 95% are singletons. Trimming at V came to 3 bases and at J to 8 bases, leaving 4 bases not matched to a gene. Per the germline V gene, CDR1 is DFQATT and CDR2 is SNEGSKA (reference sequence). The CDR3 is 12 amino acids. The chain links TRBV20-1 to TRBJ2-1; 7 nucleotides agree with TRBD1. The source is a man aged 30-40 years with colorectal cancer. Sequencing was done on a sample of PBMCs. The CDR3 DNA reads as TGCAGTGCTAGTCTAGGGGGCCATGAGCAGTTCTTC. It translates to CSASLGGHEQFF.